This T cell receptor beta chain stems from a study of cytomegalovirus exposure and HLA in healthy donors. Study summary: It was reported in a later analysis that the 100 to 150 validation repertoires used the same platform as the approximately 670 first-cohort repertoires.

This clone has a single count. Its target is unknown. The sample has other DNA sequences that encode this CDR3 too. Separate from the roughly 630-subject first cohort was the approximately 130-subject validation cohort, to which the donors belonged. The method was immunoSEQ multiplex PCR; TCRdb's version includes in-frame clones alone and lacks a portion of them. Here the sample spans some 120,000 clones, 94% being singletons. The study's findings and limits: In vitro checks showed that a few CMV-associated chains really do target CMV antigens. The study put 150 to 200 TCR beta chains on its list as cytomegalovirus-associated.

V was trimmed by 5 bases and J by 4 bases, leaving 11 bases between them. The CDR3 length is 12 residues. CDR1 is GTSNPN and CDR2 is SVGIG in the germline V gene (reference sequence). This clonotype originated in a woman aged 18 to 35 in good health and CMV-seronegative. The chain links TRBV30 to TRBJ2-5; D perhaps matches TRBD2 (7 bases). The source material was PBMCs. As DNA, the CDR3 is TGTGCCTGGGGGGGAGGGGGAGAGACCCAGTACTTC. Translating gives CAWGGGGETQYF. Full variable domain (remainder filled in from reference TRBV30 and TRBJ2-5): SQTIHQWPATLVQPVGSPLSLECTVEGTSNPNLYWYRQAAGRGLQLLFYSVGIGQISSEVPQNLSASRPQDRQFILSSKKLLLSDSGFYLCAWGGGGETQYFGPGTRLLVL.